This passage covers 26 T cell receptor beta chains from one sample sequenced in a study of T cells in Graves' hyperthyroidism and ophthalmopathy. The TCR beta CDR3 regions underwent amplification using RNA transcripts as the source. Carried out on the TCR CDR3, a first-round RT-PCR used the HTBI primer set. TCRdb reanalysed the multiplex PCR reads using MiXCR and keeps one entry per CDR3 protein. The sample shows roughly 530,000 distinct CDR3 sequences, roughly 17% of them seen only once. The sample taken for sequencing was blood. These receptor sequences come from a woman younger than 35 with Graves' ophthalmopathy.

The rearrangement joins TRBV29-1 to TRBJ2-7; 8 bases match TRBD1. Per germline, CDR1 SQVTM and CDR2 ANQGSEA. Unmatched junction bases numbered 6, after V lost 2 bases and J lost 6 bases. CDR3 length: 13 amino acids. The CDR3 coding sequence is TGCAGCGTTGAAACACAGGGGGAAAGCGAGCAGTACTTC. As protein: CSVETQGESEQYF.

The chain has TRBV7-2 and TRBJ2-5; D ambiguous. The CDR3 totals 14 residues. V was cut by 2 bases and J by 2 bases, with 9 bases left in between. Per germline, CDR1 SGHTA and CDR2 FQGNSA. CDR3 nucleotides: TGTGCCAGCAGCTTAAGGTTTAGACAAGAGACCCAGTACTTC. Its protein product is CASSLRFRQETQYF.

In its sample, this clonotype was seen a few times. This chain links TRBV28 with TRBJ1-1; 7 bases agree with TRBD1. The CDR3 has 14 residues. Per the germline V gene, CDR1 is MDHEN and CDR2 is SYDVKM. V trimming: 5 bases; J trimming: 5 bases; junction bases outside the gene matches: 8. CDR3 sequence: CASSENRGGTEAFF. Written as DNA, the CDR3 is TGTGCCAGCAGTGAAAACAGGGGCGGAACTGAAGCTTTCTTT.

This clonotype was detected ten times or more. The rearrangement joins TRBV12-3 or TRBV12-4 to TRBJ2-3; no clear D gene. Trimming took 1 base from V and 1 from J, leaving 12 bases between them. The CDR3 extends over 16 amino acids. CDR3 loop: CASSLDSVVGTDTQYF. The CDR3 DNA is TGTGCCAGCAGTTTAGATTCGGTAGTCGGCACAGATACGCAGTATTTT.

In this sample, this clonotype turned up many times. Germline is not matched at one junction end, which may reflect a read error. The V gene is TRBV20-1, the J gene TRBJ2-7; TRBD2 aligns across 10 bases. Germline-derived CDR1 and CDR2 are DFQATT and SNEGSKA (reference sequence). The CDR3 has 15 residues. DNA for the CDR3: TGCAGTGCCCCAAGGGCTAGCGGGAGCTCCCACGAGCAGTACTTC. Translated: CSAPRASGSSHEQYF.

This clonotype was recorded at least ten times. The chain recombines TRBV20-1 with TRBJ1-1; 7 positions match TRBD1. Germline V gene sequence: CDR1 DFQATT, CDR2 SNEGSKA (reference sequence). V lost 7 bases to trimming and J lost 1 base; unmatched junction nucleotides: 6. The CDR3 consists of 13 residues. The CDR3 DNA reads TGCAGTGTTCGCGGGACAGCGAACACTGAAGCTTTCTTT. It codes for CSVRGTANTEAFF.

This clonotype has a handful of counts. In nucleotides, the CDR3 is TGTGCCAGCAGCCAAACCGGGACAGGGGGCGCGGTAAACACCATATATTTT. Translating gives CASSQTGTGGAVNTIYF. The rearrangement joins TRBV4-2 to TRBJ1-3; 12 nucleotides align to TRBD1. The CDR3 has 17 amino acids. Germline V gives CDR1 LGHNA, CDR2 YNFKEQ. J lost 6 bases, V lost 2 bases, and 8 bases had no gene match.

This clonotype was observed at least ten times. The rearrangement links TRBV12-3 or TRBV12-4 to TRBJ2-7; the D call may be TRBD1 or TRBD2 (5 bases each). V was pared by 6 bases and J by 3 bases, with 15 bases between. The CDR3 is made up of 14 amino acids. CDR3 nucleotide sequence: TGTGCCAGCAGCCAAGACCCGGGGCTCTACGAGCAGTACTTC. Translated: CASSQDPGLYEQYF.

This clonotype appeared a few times. The V call is TRBV20-1, the J call TRBJ2-4; 8 bases match TRBD1. V was clipped by 6 bases and J by 0 bases; unmatched bases: 4. CDR3 length equals 14 residues. Germline-derived CDR1 and CDR2 are DFQATT and SNEGSKA (reference sequence). The CDR3 sequence: CSASTGAAKNIQYF. The CDR3 DNA reads as TGCAGTGCCTCGACAGGGGCAGCCAAAAACATTCAGTACTTC.

V is TRBV27 and J is TRBJ2-7, with TRBD2 matching over 9 bases. V was clipped by 4 bases and J by 0 bases; unmatched bases: 4. CDR1 and CDR2 from the germline V gene are MNHEY and SMNVEV (reference sequence). This CDR3 contains 15 residues. The CDR3 DNA sequence: TGTGCCAGCAGTTCCAGCGGGAGGTTCTCCTACGAGCAGTACTTC. Protein sequence: CASSSSGRFSYEQYF.

V and J are TRBV12-3 or TRBV12-4 and TRBJ2-6, with 10 nucleotides matching TRBD2. This CDR3 contains 17 residues. After removal of 7 bases from V and 0 bases from J, the junction contained 6 bases not matched to a gene. CDR3 sequence reads: CASKEAGGSSGANVLTF. The CDR3 DNA reads TGTGCCAGCAAGGAAGCGGGGGGGAGCTCTGGGGCCAACGTCCTGACTTTC.

The V and J genes are TRBV2 and TRBJ2-2; tentatively, D is TRBD2 (7 bases). V shed 6 bases and J shed 5 bases, with 22 bases lying between them. Germline-derived CDR1 and CDR2 are SNHLY and FYNNEI. The CDR3 has 17 residues. CDR3 in DNA: TGTGCCAGCAGACCAGGGAGGGGGGGGAGGGATACCGGGGAGCTGTTTTTT. Translation: CASRPGRGGRDTGELFF.

In this sample, this clonotype turned up a few times. Being one base from a much bigger clone, this may be a read error. The chain uses TRBV29-1 and TRBJ2-1; no clear D gene. Germline values: CDR1 SQVTM, CDR2 ANQGSEA. The CDR3 runs to 16 residues. The V and J ends lost 0 bases and 0 bases respectively, with 12 bases between them. The CDR3 protein is CSVEDEGKSSYNEQFF. CDR3 nucleotides: TGCAGCGTTGAAGACGAAGGTAAGAGCTCCTACAATGAGCAGTTCTTC.

This chain links TRBV19 with TRBJ2-2, with 10 bases fitting TRBD2. This CDR3 contains 15 residues. V lost 6 bases and J lost 6; bases outside the gene matches: 7. Germline values: CDR1 LNHDA, CDR2 SQIVND (reference sequence). In nucleotides, the CDR3 is TGTGCCAGTAGAAGAGCGGGAGGGTCCCCCGGGGAGCTGTTTTTT. Residues: CASRRAGGSPGELFF. The entire variable domain, with the rest obtained from reference TRBV19 and TRBJ2-2, is as follows: DGGITQSPKYLFRKEGQNVTLSCEQNLNHDAMYWYRQDPGQGLRLIYYSQIVNDFQKGDIAEGYSVSREKKESFPLTVTSAQKNPTAFYLCASRRAGGSPGELFFGEGSRLTVL.

The rearrangement joins TRBV2 to TRBJ2-7; 8 nucleotides line up with TRBD2. The CDR3 spans 14 residues. Germline CDR1 and CDR2: SNHLY and FYNNEI. V shed 6 bases, J shed 4 bases, and the junction held 8 bases outside the gene matches. DNA for the CDR3: TGTGCCAGCAGGGCAGCGGGGGCCGTATACGAGCAGTACTTC. Translating gives CASRAAGAVYEQYF.

This clonotype was detected a few times. V usage is TRBV6-1 and J usage is TRBJ2-5, with TRBD1 matching 9 bases. The CDR3 sequence is 16 residues long. V dropped 5 bases and J dropped 5; count of bases not matched to a gene: 12. CDR1 is MNHNS and CDR2 is SASEGT in the germline V gene. CDR3 loop: CASSKGQGSRYETQYF. The CDR3 region has the DNA TGTGCCAGCAGTAAGGGACAGGGAAGTCGCTACGAGACCCAGTACTTC.

This clonotype showed up just a few times. This chain joins TRBV29-1 and TRBJ1-5, with a weak D call TRBD1 (6 bases). V shed 6 bases and J shed 3 bases, with 18 bases lying between them. Germline-derived CDR1 and CDR2 are SQVTM and ANQGSEA. The CDR3 loop spans 15 amino acids. CDR3 in DNA: TGCAGCGTGAAACAGGGAGGGGATCCCAATCAGCCCCAGCATTTT. Translating it yields CSVKQGGDPNQPQHF. Using reference TRBV29-1 and TRBJ1-5 for the parts outside the CDR3, the full variable domain is SAVISQKPSRDICQRGTSLTIQCQVDSQVTMMFWYRQQPGQSLTLIATANQGSEATYESGFVIDKFPISRPNLTFSTLTVSNMSPEDSSIYLCSVKQGGDPNQPQHFGDGTRLSIL.

The V gene is TRBV20-1, the J gene TRBJ2-5; D is possibly TRBD1 (6 bases). Germline CDR1 is DFQATT and CDR2 is SNEGSKA (reference sequence). This CDR3 comprises 12 residues. The V end was cut by 5 bases, the J end by 5 bases, with 12 bases between. CDR3 sequence: CSAGTPRETQYF. CDR3 bases: TGCAGTGCTGGGACACCGAGGGAGACCCAGTACTTC.

There are many counts of this clonotype. V usage is TRBV10-3 and J usage is TRBJ2-7; 12 positions agree with TRBD2. This CDR3 has 20 amino acids. Germline V gene sequence: CDR1 ENHRY, CDR2 SYGVKD. Trimming removed 0 bases from V and 6 bases from J; junction bases left unmatched: 18. CDR3 nucleotide sequence: TGTGCCATCAGTGAGTCGTTGTCCCCGACTAGCGGGAGTGTCTACTCCGAGCAGTACTTC. Amino acid sequence: CAISESLSPTSGSVYSEQYF.

There are many counts of this clonotype. The V and J genes are TRBV6-6 and TRBJ2-3; 7 nucleotides agree with TRBD2. Unmatched junction bases numbered 6, after V lost 2 bases and J lost 1 base. Germline CDR1 reads MNHNY; CDR2 reads SVGAGI (reference sequence). The CDR3 has 16 amino acids. Written as DNA, the CDR3 is TGTGCCAGCAGTTACGGGAGGGGCGGGGGCACAGATACGCAGTATTTT. This codes for CASSYGRGGGTDTQYF.

V usage is TRBV27 and J usage is TRBJ2-1; unclear D gene. This CDR3 has 14 residues. From germline, CDR1 is MNHEY and CDR2 SMNVEV (reference sequence). Trimming shortened V by 1 base and J by 5 bases, and 9 bases separated the two germline ends. CDR3 DNA sequence: TGTGCCAGCAGTTTATTAGTCCCTAACAATGAGCAGTTCTTC. This encodes CASSLLVPNNEQFF.

In its sample, this clonotype was seen a few times. The CDR3 loop is CASSVEGRISGELFF. CDR3 sequence (DNA): TGTGCCAGCAGCGTAGAGGGGCGGATTTCCGGGGAGCTGTTTTTT. The chain uses TRBV9 and TRBJ2-2; weak D call: TRBD1 (5 bases). Germline V lookup: CDR1 SGDLS, CDR2 YYNGEE. Trimming removed 0 bases at V and 6 bases at J, with 12 bases between. The CDR3 covers 15 residues.

This sequence joins TRBV5-1 and TRBJ2-3, with D tentatively TRBD2 (5 bases). Germline assignment: CDR1 SGHRS and CDR2 YFSETQ. V lost 2 bases, J lost 5 bases, and 15 bases lay in between. The CDR3 spans 15 residues. CDR3: CASSFLRGGGDTQYF. The CDR3 DNA reads as TGCGCCAGCAGCTTTTTACGGGGTGGTGGAGATACGCAGTATTTT.

This chain connects TRBV27 to TRBJ2-3, with D perhaps matching TRBD2 (6 bases). Trimming cost V 4 bases and J 9 bases, with 11 bases left between them. Germline CDR1 MNHEY, CDR2 SMNVEV (reference sequence). The CDR3 runs to 12 residues. The CDR3, as DNA: TGTGCCAGCAGTTCCGAGGCGGGGACGCAGTATTTT. Residues: CASSSEAGTQYF.

This clonotype was observed a handful of times. This rearrangement joins TRBV13 to TRBJ2-1, with 8 positions matching TRBD2. The CDR3 has 14 residues. J lost 7 bases, V lost 5 bases, and 7 bases had no gene match. Germline V lookup: CDR1 PRHDT, CDR2 FYEKMQ (reference sequence). The DNA of the CDR3 is TGTGCCAGCAGCACGGGGGGGCCGACGAATGAGCAGTTCTTC. Translated, it gives CASSTGGPTNEQFF.

This clonotype was detected a few times. A read error may account for a junction end that differs from germline. The genes are TRBV27 and TRBJ2-7, with a tentative D call TRBD2 (5 bases). The CDR3 sequence is 13 residues long. Germline V lookup: CDR1 MNHEY, CDR2 SMNVEV (reference sequence). CDR3 nucleotide sequence: TGTGCCAGCAGTTTTAGCGAGTCCTCCGAGCAGTACTTC. Its protein product is CASSFSESSEQYF.